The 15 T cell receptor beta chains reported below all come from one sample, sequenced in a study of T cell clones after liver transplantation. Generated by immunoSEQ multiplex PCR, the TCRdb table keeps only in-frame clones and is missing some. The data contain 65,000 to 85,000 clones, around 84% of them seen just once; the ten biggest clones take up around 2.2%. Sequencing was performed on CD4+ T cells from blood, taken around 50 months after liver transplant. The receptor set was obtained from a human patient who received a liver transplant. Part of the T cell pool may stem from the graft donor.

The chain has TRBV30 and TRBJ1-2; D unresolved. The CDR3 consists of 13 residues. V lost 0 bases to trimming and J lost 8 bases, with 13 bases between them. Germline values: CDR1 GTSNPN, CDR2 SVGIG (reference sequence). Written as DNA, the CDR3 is TGTGCCTGGAGTGTGGCGAGGGCGGACGGCTACACCTTC. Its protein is CAWSVARADGYTF.

Here the CDR3 DNA reads TGTGCCATCAGGGGAGGGGCACAGGGGTCCGACGAGACCCAGTACTTC. Its translation is CAIRGGAQGSDETQYF. The chain combines TRBV10-3 with TRBJ2-5; D may match TRBD1 or TRBD2 (7 bases each). Germline loops: CDR1 ENHRY, CDR2 SYGVKD. The V gene lost 6 bases and the J gene lost 5 bases, with 22 bases spanning the gap. This CDR3 has 16 residues.

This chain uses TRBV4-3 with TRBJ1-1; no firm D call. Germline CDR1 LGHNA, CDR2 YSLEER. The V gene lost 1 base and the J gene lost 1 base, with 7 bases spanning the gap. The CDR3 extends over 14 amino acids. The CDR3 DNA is TGCGCCAGCAGCCAAGTGGCGGGGAACACTGAAGCTTTCTTT. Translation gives CASSQVAGNTEAFF.

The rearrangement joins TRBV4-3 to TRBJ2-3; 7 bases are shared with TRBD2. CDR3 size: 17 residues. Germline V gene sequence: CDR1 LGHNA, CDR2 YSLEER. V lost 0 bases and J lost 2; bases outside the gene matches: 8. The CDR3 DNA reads TGCGCCAGCAGCCAAGAGGGCGGGGGTTTGGACACAGATACGCAGTATTTT. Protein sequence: CASSQEGGGLDTDTQYF.

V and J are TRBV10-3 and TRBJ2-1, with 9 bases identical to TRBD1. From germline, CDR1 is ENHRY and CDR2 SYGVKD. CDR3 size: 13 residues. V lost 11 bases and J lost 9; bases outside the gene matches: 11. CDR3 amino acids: CAVAGTGKGEQFF. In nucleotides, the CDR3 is TGTGCCGTAGCCGGGACAGGGAAGGGTGAGCAGTTCTTC.

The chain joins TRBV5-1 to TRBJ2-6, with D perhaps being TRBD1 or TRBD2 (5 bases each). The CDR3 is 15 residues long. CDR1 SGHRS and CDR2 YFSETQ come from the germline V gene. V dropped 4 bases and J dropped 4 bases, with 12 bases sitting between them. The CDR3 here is CASSAQGPGANVLTF. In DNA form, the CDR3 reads TGCGCCAGCAGCGCGCAGGGACCAGGGGCCAACGTCCTGACTTTC.

CDR3 nucleotide sequence: TGTGCCAGCTCACACGGGGCGACAGGGGGCAACGAGCAGTACTTC. Its translation: CASSHGATGGNEQYF. This chain connects TRBV18 to TRBJ2-7; TRBD1 matches 10 bases. CDR1 KGHSH and CDR2 LQKENI come from the germline V gene. The CDR3 has 15 amino acids. The V segment lost 4 bases and the J segment 5 bases; nucleotides outside the gene matches: 8.

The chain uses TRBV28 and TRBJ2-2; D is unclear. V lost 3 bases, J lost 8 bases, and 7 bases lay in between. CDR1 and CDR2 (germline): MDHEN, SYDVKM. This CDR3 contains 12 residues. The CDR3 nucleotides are TGTGCCAGCAGTTTCCTTGGAGGGGAGCTGTTTTTT. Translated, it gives CASSFLGGELFF.

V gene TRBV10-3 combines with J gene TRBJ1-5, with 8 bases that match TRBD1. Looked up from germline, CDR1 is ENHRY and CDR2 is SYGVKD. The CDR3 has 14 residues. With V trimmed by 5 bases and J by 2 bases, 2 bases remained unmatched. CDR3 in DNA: TGTGCCATCAGTACGGACAGGGGCAATCAGCCCCAGCATTTT. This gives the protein CAISTDRGNQPQHF.

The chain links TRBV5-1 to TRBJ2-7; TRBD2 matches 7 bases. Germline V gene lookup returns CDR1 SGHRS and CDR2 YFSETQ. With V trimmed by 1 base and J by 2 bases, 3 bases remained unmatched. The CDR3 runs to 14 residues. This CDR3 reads CASSLLGGTYEQYF. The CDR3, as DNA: TGCGCCAGCAGCTTGTTGGGGGGGACCTACGAGCAGTACTTC. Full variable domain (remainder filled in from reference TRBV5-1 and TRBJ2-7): KAGVTQTPRYLIKTRGQQVTLSCSPISGHRSVSWYQQTPGQGLQFLFEYFSETQRNKGNFPGRFSGRQFSNSRSEMNVSTLELGDSALYLCASSLLGGTYEQYFGPGTRLTVT.

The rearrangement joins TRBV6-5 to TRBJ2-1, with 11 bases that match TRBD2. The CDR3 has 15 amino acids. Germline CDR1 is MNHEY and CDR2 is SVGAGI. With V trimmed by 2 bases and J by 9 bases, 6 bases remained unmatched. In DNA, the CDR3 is TGTGCCAGCAGTTACCAGACTAGCGGGGCGGGTGAGCAGTTCTTC. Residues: CASSYQTSGAGEQFF.

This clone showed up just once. This CDR3 reads CASSLAGGFGYTF. The CDR3 DNA reads TGTGCCAGCAGCTTAGCAGGGGGCTTTGGCTACACCTTC. The chain couples TRBV7-2 to TRBJ1-2; 7 bases fit TRBD1. Germline assignment: CDR1 SGHTA and CDR2 FQGNSA. The CDR3 totals 13 residues. The J segment lost 7 bases and the V segment lost 0 bases, leaving 2 bases of the junction unmatched.

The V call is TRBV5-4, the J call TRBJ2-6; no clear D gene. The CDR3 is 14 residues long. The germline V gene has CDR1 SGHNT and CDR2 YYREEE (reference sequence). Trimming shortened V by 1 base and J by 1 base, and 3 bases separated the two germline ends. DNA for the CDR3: TGTGCCAGCAGCTTGAGTTCTGGGGCCAACGTCCTGACTTTC. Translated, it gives CASSLSSGANVLTF.

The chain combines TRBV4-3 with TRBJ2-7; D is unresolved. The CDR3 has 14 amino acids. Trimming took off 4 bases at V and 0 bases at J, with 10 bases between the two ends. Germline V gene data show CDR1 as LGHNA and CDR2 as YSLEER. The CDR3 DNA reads TGCGCCAGCAGCCGCCAGGCCGACTCCTACGAGCAGTACTTC. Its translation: CASSRQADSYEQYF.

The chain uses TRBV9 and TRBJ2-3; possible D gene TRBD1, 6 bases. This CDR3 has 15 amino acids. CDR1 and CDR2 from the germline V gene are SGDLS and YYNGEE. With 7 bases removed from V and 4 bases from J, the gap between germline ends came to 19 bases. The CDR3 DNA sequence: TGTGCCAGCGGTCCGAGGGTTACAGGGTCAGATACGCAGTATTTT. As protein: CASGPRVTGSDTQYF.